This T cell receptor beta chain is from a study of blood T cell repertoires in COVID-19. Overall study context: Samples taken during acute and convalescent COVID-19 were collected in the United States, Italy and Spain.

Assay used: immunoSEQ multiplex PCR; TCRdb lists only in-frame clones, some missing. The top ten clones hold around 4% of a sample with 99,000 or so clones, 65% to 90% of them seen once. The TCR comes from a man aged 50-59 years with acute or convalescent COVID-19. Sequenced input: peripheral blood.

CDR3 residues: CASSGGYTEAFF. Written as DNA, the CDR3 is TGTGCCAGCAGCGGAGGGTACACTGAAGCTTTCTTT. The chain joins TRBV6-5 to TRBJ1-1; D not certain. The V gene's germline CDR1 is MNHEY and CDR2 SVGAGI. This CDR3 is 12 amino acids long. Trimming shortened V by 6 bases and J by 3 bases, and 8 bases separated the two germline ends.